Presented here are 17 T cell receptor beta chains from one specimen sequenced in a study of response to subunit inactivated influenza vaccine. TCRdb analysed the RT-PCR reads with MiXCR anew, one entry per CDR3 protein. Here the sample spans over 800,000 distinct CDR3 sequences, 21% being singletons. Sample: PBMCs from blood, taken roughly 5 days after vaccination. These receptors were obtained from a man between 50 and 59 years old who received an inactivated influenza vaccine.

This clonotype was observed a few times. The J gene is TRBJ1-2, the V gene TRBV6-5, with unresolved D. The CDR3 totals 14 residues. Germline V lookup: CDR1 MNHEY, CDR2 SVGAGI. The V and J ends lost 0 bases and 2 bases respectively, with 7 bases between them. The CDR3 reads CASSYSLPNYGYTF. CDR3 nucleotides: TGTGCCAGCAGTTACTCTCTTCCCAACTATGGCTACACCTTC.

This chain uses TRBV28 with TRBJ2-7; 8 bases match TRBD2. The germline gives CDR1 MDHEN, CDR2 SYDVKM. This CDR3 spans 15 amino acids. After removal of 8 bases from V and 3 bases from J, the junction contained 12 bases not matched to a gene. In DNA form, the CDR3 reads TGTGCCAGCGAAAGCGGACTAGCCCTTTTCTACGAGCAGTACTTC. Protein sequence: CASESGLALFYEQYF.

The J gene is TRBJ1-2, the V gene TRBV20-1; D perhaps matches TRBD1 (6 bases). The germline V gene encodes CDR1 DFQATT and CDR2 SNEGSKA (reference sequence). Trimming took off 3 bases at V and 3 bases at J, with 11 bases between the two ends. The CDR3 contains 13 residues. DNA for the CDR3: TGCAGTGCTAGCCCCACAGGGTACTATGGCTACACCTTC. Translating gives CSASPTGYYGYTF.

V and J are TRBV5-1 and TRBJ2-7, with 9 bases identical to TRBD1. Germline V gene data show CDR1 as SGHRS and CDR2 as YFSETQ. V lost 3 bases, J lost 4 bases, and 8 bases stayed unmatched. The CDR3 contains 15 residues. In DNA form, the CDR3 reads TGCGCCAGCAGCTCCGGGTCGGACAGGGGATACGAGCAGTACTTC. The encoded protein is CASSSGSDRGYEQYF. The full variable domain, rest sourced from reference TRBV5-1 and TRBJ2-7, is KAGVTQTPRYLIKTRGQQVTLSCSPISGHRSVSWYQQTPGQGLQFLFEYFSETQRNKGNFPGRFSGRQFSNSRSEMNVSTLELGDSALYLCASSSGSDRGYEQYFGPGTRLTVT.

This clonotype was picked up a small number of times. This sequence joins TRBV4-1 and TRBJ1-1, with D perhaps TRBD1 (6 bases). Germline V gene data show CDR1 as MGHRA and CDR2 as YSYEKL. V dropped 0 bases and J dropped 5 bases, with 16 bases sitting between them. This CDR3 is built from 16 residues. The CDR3 DNA is TGCGCCAGCAGCCAAGATTCGTGGGGGGCGGGGACTGAAGCTTTCTTT. This gives the protein CASSQDSWGAGTEAFF.

This clonotype has just one count. This chain joins TRBV28 and TRBJ2-7, with D tentatively TRBD1 (5 bases). Germline CDR1 is MDHEN and CDR2 is SYDVKM. The CDR3 totals 12 residues. The V and J ends lost 7 bases and 6 bases respectively, with 13 bases between them. The DNA for the CDR3 is TGTGCCAGCAACTCCCAGGGCTCCGAGCAGTACTTC. The encoded protein is CASNSQGSEQYF.

This chain links TRBV11-2 with TRBJ2-5, with 8 bases matching TRBD1. The CDR3 runs 14 residues. V lost 5 bases to trimming and J lost 4 bases; unmatched junction nucleotides: 6. Germline V gene lookup returns CDR1 SGHAT and CDR2 FQNNGV. CDR3: CASSLRDRRETQYF. The CDR3, as DNA: TGTGCCAGCAGCCTCCGGGACAGGAGAGAGACCCAGTACTTC.

This clonotype has at least ten counts. This chain uses TRBV29-1 with TRBJ2-1, with 11 bases lining up with TRBD2. CDR3 length: 13 amino acids. The germline CDR1 and CDR2 sequences are SQVTM and ANQGSEA. Trimming removed 7 bases from V and 7 bases from J; junction bases left unmatched: 6. The CDR3 nucleotides read TGCAGCGGTGGACTAGCGGGTCCGAATGAGCAGTTCTTC. Translated, it gives CSGGLAGPNEQFF.

This clonotype appeared a few times. This chain links TRBV20-1 with TRBJ2-7; 12 nucleotides match TRBD2. The germline gives CDR1 DFQATT, CDR2 SNEGSKA (reference sequence). The CDR3 sequence is 17 residues long. Trimming cost V 6 bases and J 0 bases; bases outside gene matches: 12. The DNA for the CDR3 is TGCAGTGCCGGACCGGGACTAGCGGGTCTCAGCTCCTACGAGCAGTACTTC. It encodes CSAGPGLAGLSSYEQYF.

This clonotype was found many times. The chain is built from TRBV4-3 and TRBJ2-4, with D uncertain. Trimming left V 0 bases short and J 7 bases short, with 10 bases between. Per germline, CDR1 LGHNA and CDR2 YSLEER. The CDR3 covers 14 residues. CDR3 sequence reads: CASSQDLAANIQYF. CDR3 DNA: TGCGCCAGCAGCCAAGATCTGGCGGCGAACATTCAGTACTTC.

This chain connects TRBV20-1 to TRBJ1-5, with D perhaps TRBD1 (6 bases). The germline CDR1 and CDR2 sequences are DFQATT and SNEGSKA (reference sequence). The CDR3 has 14 residues. Trimming stripped 3 bases from V and 6 bases from J, with 15 bases between. Here the CDR3 reads CSASPTGALQPQHF. The CDR3 DNA reads TGCAGTGCTAGTCCTACGGGGGCTCTTCAGCCCCAGCATTTT.

DNA for the CDR3: TGTGCCAGCCAGACGGGACTTCCCACAGATACGCAGTATTTT. Its protein is CASQTGLPTDTQYF. V is TRBV18 and J is TRBJ2-3; TRBD2 is a possible D gene (6 bases). V dropped 8 bases and J dropped 2 bases, with 14 bases sitting between them. Germline-derived CDR1 and CDR2 are KGHSH and LQKENI. This CDR3 is built from 14 residues. Supplemented by reference TRBV18 and TRBJ2-3, the full variable domain reads NAGVMQNPRHLVRRRGQEARLRCSPMKGHSHVYWYRQLPEEGLKFMVYLQKENIIDESGMPKERFSAEFPKEGPSILRIQQVVRGDSAAYFCASQTGLPTDTQYFGPGTRLTVL.

J is TRBJ2-1 and V is TRBV25-1, with TRBD2 identical over 9 bases. Germline trimming cut 7 bases from V and 2 bases from J; bases unmatched to any gene: 9. The germline V gene encodes CDR1 MGHDK and CDR2 SYGVNS. The CDR3 is made up of 16 amino acids. The CDR3 sequence: CASNPSAGGPYNEQFF. The CDR3 region has the DNA TGTGCCAGCAACCCCAGTGCGGGAGGGCCCTACAATGAGCAGTTCTTC.

V is TRBV7-3 and J is TRBJ2-1, with TRBD2 matching 8 bases. This CDR3 contains 16 residues. Looked up from germline, CDR1 is SGHTA and CDR2 is FQGTGA. With V trimmed by 5 bases and J by 13 bases, 19 bases remained unmatched. This chain's CDR3 is CASSLSPGGVKGVQFF. The CDR3 coding sequence is TGTGCCAGCAGCCTTTCTCCGGGAGGGGTAAAGGGGGTTCAGTTCTTC.

In its sample, this clonotype was seen a few times. V is TRBV6-2 or TRBV6-3 and J is TRBJ2-5; TRBD1 aligns across 7 bases. V dropped 5 bases and J dropped 4; count of bases not matched to a gene: 7. CDR1 is MNHEY, CDR2 SVGEGT, per germline. The CDR3 is 14 amino acids. CDR3 bases: TGTGCCAGCAGTAGGGAACAGGGGAGAGAGACCCAGTACTTC. It specifies CASSREQGRETQYF.

This clonotype was seen more than once but under ten times. This chain links TRBV12-3 or TRBV12-4 with TRBJ2-1; D not certain. The CDR3 sequence is 17 residues long. The ends were cut back, 6 bases at V and 0 bases at J, with 18 bases in the middle. The CDR3 spells CASSRRGLGSSYNEQFF. Written as DNA, the CDR3 is TGTGCCAGCAGCCGCCGTGGATTAGGAAGCTCCTACAATGAGCAGTTCTTC.

The chain combines TRBV5-6 with TRBJ2-1, with 7 bases that match TRBD1. CDR1 is SGHDT, CDR2 YYEEEE, per germline. With V trimmed by 3 bases and J by 0 bases, 9 bases remained unmatched. The CDR3 consists of 17 residues. CDR3 sequence reads: CASSSRGQITSYNEQFF. The CDR3 DNA is TGTGCCAGCAGCTCCAGGGGACAGATAACCTCCTACAATGAGCAGTTCTTC.